A selection of T cell receptor beta chains follows, all from one sample in a study of CD8 T cells in Susac syndrome. From the immunoSEQ multiplex PCR reads, TCRdb called clonotypes with MiXCR, one entry per CDR3 protein. Of about 150,000 distinct CDR3 sequences detected, approximately 94% appear once; the ten largest clones hold over 0.065%. Sequenced input: CD4+ T cells from PBMCs. The receptor set was obtained from a human donor with Susac syndrome. The CDR3 runs from the conserved cysteine through the conserved F or W. The D gene is left open where the match is weak. Only some rows state a clone size, as once, few, many or a class for expanded clones.

D gene: TRBD1; V gene: TRBV12-3/TRBV12-4; J gene: TRBJ1-5; clone size: -; CDR3 DNA: TGTGCCAGCAGTCCCGACAGGGGCCATAGCAATCAGCCCCAGCATTTT; CDR3 protein: CASSPDRGHSNQPQHF
D gene: -; V gene: TRBV12-3/TRBV12-4; J gene: TRBJ1-1; clone size: -; CDR3 DNA: TGTGCCAGCAGTTTTTATTCGCCCTCTGAAGCTTTCTTT; CDR3 protein: CASSFYSPSEAFF
D gene: -; V gene: TRBV14; J gene: TRBJ2-7; clone size: -; CDR3 DNA: TGTGCCAGCAGCCAACCTCCAACCTCCTACGAGCAGTACTTC; CDR3 protein: CASSQPPTSYEQYF
D gene: -; V gene: TRBV6-5; J gene: TRBJ1-5; clone size: -; CDR3 DNA: TGTGCCAGCAGCATGACCTTCCCTCAGCCCCAGCATTTT; CDR3 protein: CASSMTFPQPQHF
D gene: TRBD1; V gene: TRBV28; J gene: TRBJ1-5; clone size: -; CDR3 DNA: TGTGCCAGCAGTTCCCACCAGGACAGGGGTGGTCAGCCCCAGCATTTT; CDR3 protein: CASSSHQDRGGQPQHF
D gene: -; V gene: TRBV25-1; J gene: TRBJ2-1; clone size: -; CDR3 DNA: TGTGCCAGCAGTGAAGCGGGGCCGAACAATGAGCAGTTCTTC; CDR3 protein: CASSEAGPNNEQFF
D gene: -; V gene: TRBV2; J gene: TRBJ1-5; clone size: -; CDR3 DNA: TGTGCCAGCAGTGAAGACATCCTCAATCAGCCCCAGCATTTT; CDR3 protein: CASSEDILNQPQHF
D gene: -; V gene: TRBV28; J gene: TRBJ2-7; clone size: -; CDR3 DNA: TGTGCCAGCAGTCCTATCCGGGTATTCTACGAGCAGTACTTC; CDR3 protein: CASSPIRVFYEQYF
D gene: -; V gene: TRBV11-2; J gene: TRBJ1-5; clone size: -; CDR3 DNA: TGTGCCAGCAGCCACATCCGGGACAGCAATCAGCCCCAGCATTTT; CDR3 protein: CASSHIRDSNQPQHF
D gene: TRBD1; V gene: TRBV14; J gene: TRBJ2-7; clone size: few; CDR3 DNA: TGTGCCAGCAGCCGGCAGACAGGGGGCTACGAGCAGTACTTC; CDR3 protein: CASSRQTGGYEQYF
D gene: TRBD1; V gene: TRBV14; J gene: TRBJ1-2; clone size: -; CDR3 DNA: TGTGCCAGCAGCCAAGAATGGGACAGACCCGGTGGCTACACCTTC; CDR3 protein: CASSQEWDRPGGYTF
D gene: -; V gene: TRBV7-2; J gene: TRBJ1-3; clone size: -; CDR3 DNA: TGTGCCAGCAGCTTAGGTTTCGGGCCCGGAAACACCATATATTTT; CDR3 protein: CASSLGFGPGNTIYF
D gene: TRBD1; V gene: TRBV12-3/TRBV12-4; J gene: TRBJ1-6; clone size: -; CDR3 DNA: TGTGCCAGCGACCGGGACAGAAATTCACCCCTCCACTTT; CDR3 protein: CASDRDRNSPLHF
D gene: -; V gene: TRBV28; J gene: TRBJ2-1; clone size: -; CDR3 DNA: TGTGCCAGCAGCGAAAAACTAGTTCCTGAGCAGTTCTTC; CDR3 protein: CASSEKLVPEQFF
D gene: -; V gene: TRBV3-1; J gene: TRBJ2-1; clone size: -; CDR3 DNA: TGTGCCAGCAGCCAAGATTGGGGTGAGCAGTTCTTC; CDR3 protein: CASSQDWGEQFF
D gene: TRBD1; V gene: TRBV11-2; J gene: TRBJ2-7; clone size: once; CDR3 DNA: TGTGCCAGCAGCCCTGGGGACAGGGGATGGTACGAGCAGTACTTC; CDR3 protein: CASSPGDRGWYEQYF
D gene: -; V gene: TRBV7-9; J gene: TRBJ1-4; clone size: -; CDR3 DNA: TGTGCCAGCAGCGATTCGAGTGAAAAACTGTTTTTT; CDR3 protein: CASSDSSEKLFF
D gene: -; V gene: TRBV9; J gene: TRBJ2-2; clone size: once; CDR3 DNA: TGTGCCAGCAGCGGGGGGAACACCGGGGAGCTGTTTTTT; CDR3 protein: CASSGGNTGELFF
D gene: -; V gene: TRBV20-1; J gene: TRBJ2-7; clone size: -; CDR3 DNA: TGCAGTGCTAGTAAAGGGGTGGCCGAGCAGTACTTC; CDR3 protein: CSASKGVAEQYF
D gene: -; V gene: TRBV5-6; J gene: TRBJ1-2; clone size: -; CDR3 DNA: TGTGCCAGCAGCTTGAGACAGGCCGGGGTCGGCTACACCTTC; CDR3 protein: CASSLRQAGVGYTF
D gene: TRBD1; V gene: TRBV25-1; J gene: TRBJ2-1; clone size: -; CDR3 DNA: TGTGCCAGCCCCGGGACAGGGCGAAACAATGAGCAGTTCTTC; CDR3 protein: CASPGTGRNNEQFF
D gene: TRBD2; V gene: TRBV7-2; J gene: TRBJ2-1; clone size: -; CDR3 DNA: TGTGCCAGCAGCTTATACCTAGCGGGGGGGCCGAATGAGCAGTTCTTC; CDR3 protein: CASSLYLAGGPNEQFF
D gene: -; V gene: TRBV3-1; J gene: TRBJ1-1; clone size: -; CDR3 DNA: TGTGCCAGCAGCCAAGTTCGCAGTTCTGAAGCTTTCTTT; CDR3 protein: CASSQVRSSEAFF
D gene: -; V gene: TRBV20-1; J gene: TRBJ1-6; clone size: -; CDR3 DNA: TGCAGTGCTAGAGATCTACAGAGACCTTCACCCCTCCACTTT; CDR3 protein: CSARDLQRPSPLHF
D gene: -; V gene: TRBV28; J gene: TRBJ2-7; clone size: once; CDR3 DNA: TGTGCTTGTCATAGGGCCCGGATGACCTACGAGCAGTACTTC; CDR3 protein: CACHRARMTYEQYF
D gene: -; V gene: TRBV20-1; J gene: TRBJ2-2; clone size: -; CDR3 DNA: TGCAGTGCGCGACTTGTCCAGGACACCGGGGAGCTGTTTTTT; CDR3 protein: CSARLVQDTGELFF
D gene: TRBD1; V gene: TRBV4-1; J gene: TRBJ2-1; clone size: -; CDR3 DNA: TGCGCCAGCAGCCACCTGACAGGGATCCCCTACAATGAGCAGTTCTTC; CDR3 protein: CASSHLTGIPYNEQFF
D gene: -; V gene: TRBV21-1; J gene: TRBJ2-5; clone size: once; CDR3 DNA: TGTGCCAGCAGCCAGTCCTGCCGCACCCCAGGACAGGGGAAGTTAGAGACCCAGTACTTC; CDR3 protein: CASSQSCRTPGQGKLETQYF
D gene: -; V gene: TRBV12-3/TRBV12-4; J gene: TRBJ1-2; clone size: -; CDR3 DNA: TGTGCCAGCAGTTTACTGGGGGGCATTGACTATGGCTACACCTTC; CDR3 protein: CASSLLGGIDYGYTF
D gene: -; V gene: TRBV12-3/TRBV12-4; J gene: TRBJ2-7; clone size: -; CDR3 DNA: TGTGCCAGCAGCGCGGAAACCGGGCCGGTGGTCTACGAGCAGTACTTC; CDR3 protein: CASSAETGPVVYEQYF
D gene: TRBD1; V gene: TRBV11-3; J gene: TRBJ2-2; clone size: -; CDR3 DNA: TGTGCCAGCAGCTCCCTGGGACAGGGGTCGAACACCGGGGAGCTGTTTTTT; CDR3 protein: CASSSLGQGSNTGELFF
D gene: -; V gene: TRBV28; J gene: TRBJ2-1; clone size: -; CDR3 DNA: TGTGCCAGCAGTGCCCTGGGTTCTGCGGGAAATGAGCAGTTCTTC; CDR3 protein: CASSALGSAGNEQFF
D gene: TRBD2; V gene: TRBV29-1; J gene: TRBJ2-3; clone size: -; CDR3 DNA: TGCAGCGTCGCCGGGTCCGGGGGGGGTTTCGAAACGCAGTATTTT; CDR3 protein: CSVAGSGGGFETQYF
D gene: -; V gene: TRBV27; J gene: TRBJ2-1; clone size: -; CDR3 DNA: TGTGCCAGCAGTTTATTTGCGGGGAATGAGCAGTTCTTC; CDR3 protein: CASSLFAGNEQFF
D gene: TRBD1; V gene: TRBV12-3/TRBV12-4; J gene: TRBJ1-2; clone size: -; CDR3 DNA: TGTGCCAGCAGCCTAACAGGGGCCAGCTACACCTTC; CDR3 protein: CASSLTGASYTF
D gene: -; V gene: TRBV4-1; J gene: TRBJ1-5; clone size: -; CDR3 DNA: TGCGCCAGCAGCCAAGATTTTCCAGGGCGCCAGCCCCAGCATTTT; CDR3 protein: CASSQDFPGRQPQHF
D gene: TRBD2; V gene: TRBV3-1; J gene: TRBJ2-7; clone size: -; CDR3 DNA: TGTGCCAGCAGCCAGGGACTAGCGGGAGGGCCCTACGAGCAGTACTTC; CDR3 protein: CASSQGLAGGPYEQYF
D gene: -; V gene: TRBV5-6; J gene: TRBJ2-5; clone size: -; CDR3 DNA: TGTGCCAGCAGCGCTGACAGAACGGGGGAGACCCAGTACTTC; CDR3 protein: CASSADRTGETQYF
D gene: TRBD1; V gene: TRBV10-3; J gene: TRBJ1-3; clone size: -; CDR3 DNA: TGTGCCATCAGTGAGTCCTTAGGACAGGGGGCTGGAAACACCATATATTTT; CDR3 protein: CAISESLGQGAGNTIYF
D gene: TRBD2; V gene: TRBV7-8; J gene: TRBJ2-2; clone size: -; CDR3 DNA: TGTGCCAGCAGCTTAAACGAGAGACTAGCGGGCCAAAAGGACACCGGGGAGCTGTTTTTT; CDR3 protein: CASSLNERLAGQKDTGELFF
D gene: -; V gene: TRBV25-1; J gene: TRBJ1-2; clone size: -; CDR3 DNA: TGTGCCAGCAGTGAATCCGGCGGGAGCTATGGCTACACCTTC; CDR3 protein: CASSESGGSYGYTF
D gene: TRBD1; V gene: TRBV24-1; J gene: TRBJ2-1; clone size: -; CDR3 DNA: TGTGCCACCAGTGACCCGGGACAGGGTCTCTATGAGCAGTTCTTC; CDR3 protein: CATSDPGQGLYEQFF
D gene: -; V gene: TRBV9; J gene: TRBJ2-5; clone size: once; CDR3 DNA: TGTGCCAGCAGCGTAGTAGACTATCAAGAGACCCAGTACTTC; CDR3 protein: CASSVVDYQETQYF
D gene: TRBD1; V gene: TRBV18; J gene: TRBJ1-1; clone size: -; CDR3 DNA: TGTGCCAGCTCACAGGGTCCGGTTCGGCAGGGGGAGACTGAAGCTTTCTTT; CDR3 protein: CASSQGPVRQGETEAFF
D gene: -; V gene: TRBV28; J gene: TRBJ2-7; clone size: -; CDR3 DNA: TGTGCCAGCAGTTTACCCCCCCCAACCTACGAGCAGTACTTC; CDR3 protein: CASSLPPPTYEQYF
D gene: TRBD1; V gene: TRBV28; J gene: TRBJ1-5; clone size: -; CDR3 DNA: TGTGCCAGCAGTCGAGGGACAGGGGCTCAGCCCCAGCATTTT; CDR3 protein: CASSRGTGAQPQHF
D gene: -; V gene: TRBV23-1; J gene: TRBJ2-2; clone size: -; CDR3 DNA: TGCGCCAGCGTACAGGGCGGATGCACCGGGGAGCTGTTTTTT; CDR3 protein: CASVQGGCTGELFF
D gene: -; V gene: TRBV18; J gene: TRBJ2-3; clone size: once; CDR3 DNA: TGTGCCAGCTCACCACCCGGGACTAGCACAGATACGCAGTATTTT; CDR3 protein: CASSPPGTSTDTQYF
D gene: -; V gene: TRBV7-9; J gene: TRBJ1-2; clone size: -; CDR3 DNA: TGTGCCAGCAGCTACCCAGGGCGCGAGGGCTACACCTTC; CDR3 protein: CASSYPGREGYTF
D gene: -; V gene: TRBV12-3/TRBV12-4; J gene: TRBJ2-7; clone size: once; CDR3 DNA: TGTGCCAGCAGTTTGAGGGCCGAGGGCGAGCAGTACTTC; CDR3 protein: CASSLRAEGEQYF
D gene: TRBD1; V gene: TRBV3-1; J gene: TRBJ2-3; clone size: -; CDR3 DNA: TGTGCCAGCAGCCAAGGGACAGGGACAGATACGCAGTATTTT; CDR3 protein: CASSQGTGTDTQYF
D gene: TRBD2; V gene: TRBV20-1; J gene: TRBJ2-1; clone size: -; CDR3 DNA: TGCAGTGCTAGAGATCTAGCGGGAGCCGATGAGCAGTTCTTC; CDR3 protein: CSARDLAGADEQFF
D gene: -; V gene: TRBV6-2/TRBV6-3; J gene: TRBJ1-1; clone size: -; CDR3 DNA: TGTGCCAGTTCAACACAGTTACCGAACACTGAAGCTTTCTTT; CDR3 protein: CASSTQLPNTEAFF
D gene: -; V gene: TRBV20-1; J gene: TRBJ2-7; clone size: once; CDR3 DNA: TGCAGTGCTCGCGGGACGGCCTACGAGCAGTACTTC; CDR3 protein: CSARGTAYEQYF